The rows below give T cell receptor beta chains drawn from one sample of a study of blood T cell repertoires in COVID-19. Sequencing was performed with immunoSEQ multiplex PCR; in TCRdb, only in-frame clones are kept and a portion is missing. The sample carries under 350,000 clones, 80% to 90% recorded once. The sample taken for sequencing was peripheral blood. The receptors were sampled from a woman aged 45-59 years who had recovered from COVID-19. Both conserved end residues are part of each CDR3. Each record gives: clone size, J gene, V gene, D gene, CDR3 protein, CDR3 DNA. D genes are given only for firm matches. Clone size is stated in some rows and not others, as once, few, many or a class when expanded.

clone_size: NA; j_call: TRBJ1-1; v_call: TRBV15; d_call: NA; cdr3_aa: CATSRDRGPEAFF; cdr3_nt: TGTGCCACCAGCAGAGATCGAGGCCCTGAAGCTTTCTTT
clone_size: NA; j_call: TRBJ2-1; v_call: TRBV9; d_call: TRBD2; cdr3_aa: CASSALSSGVRGEQFF; cdr3_nt: TGTGCCAGCAGCGCCCTTTCTAGCGGGGTCAGGGGTGAGCAGTTCTTC
clone_size: NA; j_call: TRBJ2-1; v_call: TRBV6-4; d_call: NA; cdr3_aa: CASSTDGGQEQFF; cdr3_nt: TGTGCCAGCAGTACCGACGGAGGACAGGAGCAGTTCTTC
clone_size: NA; j_call: TRBJ1-1; v_call: TRBV3-1/TRBV3-2; d_call: NA; cdr3_aa: CASSQVPDWTEAFF; cdr3_nt: TGTGCCAGCAGCCAAGTCCCTGACTGGACTGAAGCTTTCTTT
clone_size: once; j_call: TRBJ1-2; v_call: TRBV28; d_call: NA; cdr3_aa: CASRGGRLKYGYTF; cdr3_nt: TGTGCCAGCAGGGGAGGGAGGTTGAAATATGGCTACACCTTC
clone_size: many; j_call: TRBJ1-2; v_call: TRBV5-4; d_call: NA; cdr3_aa: CASSFMGSNYGYTF; cdr3_nt: TGTGCCAGCAGCTTCATGGGCTCTAACTATGGCTACACCTTC
clone_size: NA; j_call: TRBJ2-7; v_call: TRBV6-4; d_call: TRBD1; cdr3_aa: CASSTGGSYEQYF; cdr3_nt: TGTGCCAGCTCTACAGGGGGATCCTACGAGCAGTACTTC
clone_size: NA; j_call: TRBJ2-2; v_call: TRBV4-3; d_call: TRBD1; cdr3_aa: CASSHEGAIPNTGELFF; cdr3_nt: TGCGCCAGCAGCCACGAGGGGGCTATACCGAACACCGGGGAGCTGTTTTTT
clone_size: NA; j_call: TRBJ2-4; v_call: TRBV2; d_call: TRBD2; cdr3_aa: CASSWGGTSGNIQYF; cdr3_nt: TGTGCCAGCAGTTGGGGAGGGACTAGCGGTAACATTCAGTACTTC
clone_size: once; j_call: TRBJ2-7; v_call: TRBV4-3; d_call: NA; cdr3_aa: CASSQVDSTYEQYF; cdr3_nt: TGCGCCAGCAGCCAAGTTGACAGTACCTACGAGCAGTACTTC
clone_size: once; j_call: TRBJ2-3; v_call: TRBV28; d_call: TRBD2; cdr3_aa: CASSPSGMVTDTQYF; cdr3_nt: TGTGCCAGCAGTCCTAGCGGGATGGTCACAGATACGCAGTATTTT
clone_size: NA; j_call: TRBJ2-7; v_call: TRBV5-4; d_call: TRBD1; cdr3_aa: CASSYATGKQYF; cdr3_nt: TGTGCCAGCAGCTACGCGACAGGGAAGCAGTACTTC
clone_size: NA; j_call: TRBJ1-1; v_call: TRBV16; d_call: NA; cdr3_aa: CASSAQNLNTEAFF; cdr3_nt: TGTGCCAGCAGCGCACAGAACCTGAACACTGAAGCTTTCTTT
clone_size: NA; j_call: TRBJ2-1; v_call: TRBV5-5; d_call: TRBD1; cdr3_aa: CASSWGQDLSNNEQFF; cdr3_nt: TGTGCCAGCAGCTGGGGACAGGACCTCAGCAACAATGAGCAGTTCTTC
clone_size: NA; j_call: TRBJ1-4; v_call: TRBV5-6; d_call: NA; cdr3_aa: CASSLRGGAATNEKLFF; cdr3_nt: TGTGCCAGCAGCTTACGGGGTGGAGCTGCAACTAATGAAAAACTGTTTTTT
clone_size: NA; j_call: TRBJ2-5; v_call: TRBV27; d_call: NA; cdr3_aa: CASSADQETQYF; cdr3_nt: TGTGCCAGCAGTGCGGACCAAGAGACCCAGTACTTC
clone_size: NA; j_call: TRBJ1-1; v_call: TRBV18; d_call: TRBD1; cdr3_aa: CASSPMRGRIGTEAFF; cdr3_nt: TGTGCCAGCTCACCTATGAGGGGGCGGATCGGCACTGAAGCTTTCTTT
clone_size: NA; j_call: TRBJ1-6; v_call: TRBV5-1; d_call: TRBD1; cdr3_aa: CASSEGTGINSPLHF; cdr3_nt: TGCGCCAGCAGCGAGGGGACAGGGATTAATTCACCCCTCCACTTT
clone_size: NA; j_call: TRBJ1-5; v_call: TRBV6-2/TRBV6-3; d_call: NA; cdr3_aa: CASSYSRPHRAYGNQPQHF; cdr3_nt: TGTGCCAGCAGTTACTCGAGACCGCACAGGGCATATGGCAATCAGCCCCAGCATTTT
clone_size: NA; j_call: TRBJ1-6; v_call: TRBV7-9; d_call: NA; cdr3_aa: CASSSQGVSPLHF; cdr3_nt: TGTGCCAGCAGCTCCCAGGGCGTGTCACCCCTCCACTTT
clone_size: NA; j_call: TRBJ1-1; v_call: TRBV27; d_call: NA; cdr3_aa: CASSLKLMNTEAFF; cdr3_nt: TGTGCCAGCAGTTTAAAGCTTATGAACACTGAAGCTTTCTTT
clone_size: NA; j_call: TRBJ1-1; v_call: TRBV5-6; d_call: TRBD1; cdr3_aa: CASSFWLSPGQGLNTEAFF; cdr3_nt: TGTGCCAGCAGCTTTTGGTTATCGCCGGGACAGGGATTGAACACTGAAGCTTTCTTT
clone_size: NA; j_call: TRBJ2-3; v_call: TRBV28; d_call: NA; cdr3_aa: CASRVTQPTDTQYF; cdr3_nt: TGTGCCAGCAGAGTGACACAACCCACAGATACGCAGTATTTT
clone_size: few; j_call: TRBJ2-1; v_call: TRBV5-1; d_call: TRBD2; cdr3_aa: CASSFGLAGGNEQFF; cdr3_nt: TGCGCCAGCAGCTTCGGACTAGCGGGAGGTAATGAGCAGTTCTTC
clone_size: few; j_call: TRBJ1-1; v_call: TRBV3-1/TRBV3-2; d_call: NA; cdr3_aa: CASSPLPGLNTEAFF; cdr3_nt: TGTGCCAGCAGCCCCCTTCCGGGTTTGAACACTGAAGCTTTCTTT
clone_size: NA; j_call: TRBJ2-2; v_call: TRBV11-3; d_call: NA; cdr3_aa: CASETSGITGELFF; cdr3_nt: TGTGCCAGCGAAACCTCAGGTATCACCGGGGAGCTGTTTTTT
clone_size: NA; j_call: TRBJ2-6; v_call: TRBV5-1; d_call: NA; cdr3_aa: CASSPAGRNLGANVLTF; cdr3_nt: TGCGCCAGCAGTCCGGCAGGGCGTAATTTGGGGGCCAACGTCCTGACTTTC
clone_size: NA; j_call: TRBJ1-2; v_call: TRBV19; d_call: TRBD1; cdr3_aa: CASSAGTGGGYTF; cdr3_nt: TGTGCCAGTAGTGCCGGGACAGGAGGCGGCTACACCTTC